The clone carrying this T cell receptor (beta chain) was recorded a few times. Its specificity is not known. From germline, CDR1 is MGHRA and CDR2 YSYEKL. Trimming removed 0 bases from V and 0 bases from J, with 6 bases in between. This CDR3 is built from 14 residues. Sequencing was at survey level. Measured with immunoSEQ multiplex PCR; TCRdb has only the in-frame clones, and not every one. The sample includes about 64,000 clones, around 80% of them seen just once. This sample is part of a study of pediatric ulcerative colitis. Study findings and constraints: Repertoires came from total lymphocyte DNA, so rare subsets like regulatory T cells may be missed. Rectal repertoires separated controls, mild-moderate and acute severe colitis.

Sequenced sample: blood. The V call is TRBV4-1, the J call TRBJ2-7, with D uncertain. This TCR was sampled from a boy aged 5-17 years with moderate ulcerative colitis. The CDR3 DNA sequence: TGCGCCAGCAGCCAAGAGGTGTCCTCCTACGAGCAGTACTTC. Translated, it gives CASSQEVSSYEQYF.